This TCR beta chain was sequenced in a study of blood T cell repertoires in COVID-19. Study background: T cells, B-cell-depleted T cells, or PBMCs supplied cDNA or gDNA.

Original analysis: Amplification with reference gene primers provided the estimates of nucleated cell counts. Assay: immunoSEQ multiplex PCR; the TCRdb copy retains only in-frame clones and omits some. D and trimming were read from the DNA, whereas the V and J calls and clone size are those reported in that table. The sample carries some 150,000 clones, around 80% recorded once. This clonotype was sampled from a man between 60 and 75 years old with acute or convalescent COVID-19. Sample: peripheral blood.

CDR3 in amino acids: CASSQEFLAGGPGTGELFF. CDR3 nucleotide sequence: TGCGCCAGCAGCCAAGAATTCCTAGCGGGAGGGCCGGGCACCGGGGAGCTGTTTTTT. V and J are TRBV4-3 and TRBJ2-2; 12 bases match TRBD2. Germline loops: CDR1 LGHNA, CDR2 YSLEER. The CDR3 consists of 19 residues. V gave up 0 bases and J gave up 4 bases; unmatched junction bases: 9.